The 17 T cell receptor beta chains below all came from one sample that was sequenced in a study of shared T cell receptors in the human thymus. Sequencing used immunoSEQ multiplex PCR; TCRdb keeps in-frame clones, though not all of them. In the table there are about 660,000 clones, approximately 87% of which are singletons. This sample also appeared in a second study, on human thymus T cells.

What was sequenced was thymocytes. Receptors originate from a boy less than two years old with a congenital heart defect.

V gene TRBV7-2 combines with J gene TRBJ2-3, with D perhaps matching TRBD1 (6 bases). V was trimmed by 5 bases and J by 0 bases, leaving 15 bases between them. This CDR3 contains 16 residues. Germline V gives CDR1 SGHTA, CDR2 FQGNSA. The CDR3 sequence: CASSLYREPSTDTQYF. DNA for the CDR3: TGTGCCAGCAGCCTATACAGGGAACCCAGCACAGATACGCAGTATTTT.

The CDR3 coding sequence is TGTGCCAGCAGCGTAGAGGACACGACCGAGCCCCAGCATTTT. Translated: CASSVEDTTEPQHF. This chain joins TRBV9 and TRBJ1-5, with D perhaps matching TRBD1 (5 bases). The ends were cut back, 0 bases at V and 8 bases at J, with 12 bases in the middle. Germline values: CDR1 SGDLS, CDR2 YYNGEE. The CDR3 spans 14 residues.

The chain uses TRBV4-3 and TRBJ1-3; a weak D match, TRBD1 (6 bases). The CDR3 runs to 19 residues. Per the germline V gene, CDR1 is LGHNA and CDR2 is YSLEER. V gave up 0 bases and J gave up 2 bases, with 20 bases separating them. The CDR3 here is CASSQEGQGSRYTGNTIYF. For the CDR3, the DNA is TGCGCCAGCAGCCAAGAAGGGCAGGGGTCGCGATACACTGGAAACACCATATATTTT.

V usage is TRBV14 and J usage is TRBJ2-3; TRBD2 matches 8 bases. The CDR3 extends over 18 amino acids. The ends lost 1 base at V and 1 base at J; junction bases unmatched: 10. Germline-derived CDR1 and CDR2 are SGHDN and FVKESK. The CDR3 spells CASSQASGSGSGTDTQYF. The CDR3 DNA reads TGTGCCAGCAGCCAAGCCTCGGGAAGCGGGAGCGGCACAGATACGCAGTATTTT.

Written as DNA, the CDR3 is TGCAGCGTGGGCCCGGGACACGAAGGATACGAGCAGTACTTC. It translates to CSVGPGHEGYEQYF. The chain is built from TRBV29-1 and TRBJ2-7, with D maybe TRBD1 (6 bases). The germline V gene encodes CDR1 SQVTM and CDR2 ANQGSEA. CDR3 length: 14 amino acids. The V end was cut by 6 bases, the J end by 4 bases, with 19 bases between.

V usage is TRBV19 and J usage is TRBJ1-2, with D tentatively TRBD1 (5 bases). V was clipped by 8 bases and J by 5 bases, with 18 bases between them. CDR3 length equals 14 residues. Germline-derived CDR1 and CDR2 are LNHDA and SQIVND (reference sequence). The CDR3 reads CASQTSGHAYGYTF. CDR3 coding DNA: TGTGCCAGTCAGACATCCGGACACGCATATGGCTACACCTTC.

This clone occurred a few times. This chain joins TRBV25-1 and TRBJ1-5; 9 positions match TRBD1. J was trimmed by 4 bases and V by 8 bases; bases with no gene match: 6. The germline gives CDR1 MGHDK, CDR2 SYGVNS. The CDR3 runs to 14 residues. CDR3 in amino acids: CASRGQGPNQPQHF. Written as DNA, the CDR3 is TGTGCCAGCCGGGGACAGGGACCGAATCAGCCCCAGCATTTT.

The chain has TRBV28 and TRBJ2-7, with D perhaps matching TRBD1 (6 bases). Germline assignment: CDR1 MDHEN and CDR2 SYDVKM. V was pared by 7 bases and J by 1 base, with 14 bases between. The CDR3 covers 14 residues. The CDR3 sequence: CASTYPGASYEQYF. For the CDR3, the DNA is TGTGCCAGCACCTACCCAGGGGCGTCCTACGAGCAGTACTTC.

This chain uses TRBV25-1 with TRBJ2-1, with 9 positions matching TRBD1. CDR3 length: 14 residues. The trim removed 7 bases at V and 10 bases at J, leaving 11 bases unmatched. Germline V gene lookup returns CDR1 MGHDK and CDR2 SYGVNS. The CDR3 region is CASKGQGWEREQFF. The CDR3 coding sequence is TGTGCCAGCAAAGGACAGGGGTGGGAGCGGGAGCAGTTCTTC.

The chain employs TRBV27 and TRBJ1-6; D might be TRBD1 (5 bases). From germline, CDR1 is MNHEY and CDR2 SMNVEV (reference sequence). The CDR3 covers 16 residues. Trimming removed 2 bases from V and 6 bases from J, with 14 bases in between. CDR3 nucleotides: TGTGCCAGCAGTTTAGACCCCCGGGGGTTTAATTCACCCCTCCACTTT. It translates to CASSLDPRGFNSPLHF.

The genes are TRBV27 and TRBJ1-2; the match to TRBD1 covers 11 bases. CDR3 size: 14 residues. Germline CDR1 MNHEY, CDR2 SMNVEV (reference sequence). With V trimmed by 7 bases and J by 4 bases, 5 bases remained unmatched. The CDR3 protein is CASTGTGGSYGYTF. CDR3 in DNA: TGTGCCAGCACCGGGACAGGGGGATCCTATGGCTACACCTTC.

The CDR3 bases are TGCGCCAGCAGTCAACGAATTGACAGGGATGAGACCCAGTACTTC. Translating it yields CASSQRIDRDETQYF. V usage is TRBV23-1 and J usage is TRBJ2-5, with TRBD1 matching 7 bases. TRBV23-1 carries the ORF label, with uncertain function. V shed 2 bases and J 5 bases; nucleotides not matched to a gene: 8. This CDR3 contains 15 residues.

DNA for the CDR3: TGTGCCAGCAGCTTACAGGGTACATGGGGTGAAGCTTTCTTT. This encodes CASSLQGTWGEAFF. This rearrangement joins TRBV7-6 to TRBJ1-1; D is perhaps TRBD1 (5 bases). The CDR3 contains 14 residues. Germline V gene lookup returns CDR1 SGHVS and CDR2 FNYEAQ. V was clipped by 2 bases and J by 7 bases, with 14 bases between them.

This clone has only one observation. The DNA of the CDR3 is TGTGCCAGCAGCTTTACCCGGACAGGGCTTAACTATGGCTACACCTTC. Its protein product is CASSFTRTGLNYGYTF. The chain has TRBV5-8 and TRBJ1-2; 8 nucleotides line up with TRBD1. The germline gives CDR1 SGHTS, CDR2 YDEGEE. V shed 2 bases, J shed 1 base, and the junction held 7 bases outside the gene matches. The CDR3 has 16 amino acids.

This chain connects TRBV25-1 to TRBJ1-2; D gene uncertain. The CDR3 sequence is 13 residues long. Germline V gene sequence: CDR1 MGHDK, CDR2 SYGVNS. Trimming pared 3 bases from V and 2 bases from J, leaving 7 bases between. The CDR3 protein is CASSERINYGYTF. The CDR3, as DNA: TGTGCCAGCAGTGAGAGAATCAACTATGGCTACACCTTC.

This chain connects TRBV9 to TRBJ1-2, with D possibly TRBD1 on 6 matching bases. V was clipped by 4 bases and J by 6 bases, with 10 bases between them. Per the germline V gene, CDR1 is SGDLS and CDR2 is YYNGEE. The CDR3 is made up of 12 amino acids. CDR3 sequence (DNA): TGTGCCAGCAGCCCCGACAGGCATGGCTACACCTTC. It encodes CASSPDRHGYTF.

The rearrangement links TRBV2 to TRBJ1-1, with a tentative D call TRBD1 (5 bases). Germline V gene data show CDR1 as SNHLY and CDR2 as FYNNEI. V lost 6 bases to trimming and J lost 7 bases, with 9 bases between them. This CDR3 contains 11 residues. As DNA, the CDR3 is TGTGCCAGCAGGTCGCAGGGTGAAGCTTTCTTT. Protein: CASRSQGEAFF.